This T cell receptor (beta chain) was observed in a study of T cell clones after liver transplantation. About this clone: Its antigen is unknown.

The assay was immunoSEQ multiplex PCR, and TCRdb's table has in-frame clones only and misses some. This sample has 85,000 to 110,000 clones, with around 84% found just once. Broader study findings: Compared with third party-reactive sequences, donor-reactive ones declined more, independent of withdrawal success.

The CDR3 totals 13 residues. CDR1 MDHEN and CDR2 SYDVKM come from the germline V gene. Trimming removed 6 bases at V and 2 bases at J, with 9 bases between. This receptor was obtained from a human patient who received a liver transplant. The T cells may come from the graft donor. Sequencing was performed on CD4+ T cells from blood, taken 47 months after liver transplant. The V gene is TRBV28, the J gene TRBJ2-3; D ambiguous. CDR3 loop: CASSPTHTDTQYF. CDR3 nucleotides: TGTGCCAGCAGCCCTACCCACACAGATACGCAGTATTTT.